What follows describes a single TCR beta chain. This entry belongs to a study of blood T cell repertoires in COVID-19. Turning to the study itself: From T cells, B-cell-depleted T cells, or PBMCs came the material, which was cDNA or gDNA.

The protocol was immunoSEQ multiplex PCR, while the TCRdb copy is restricted to in-frame clones and leaves out a portion. The sample records approximately 350,000 clones, 75% to 90% being singletons. Those enrolled in Seattle joined during active infection and were followed longitudinally afterward. This CDR3 is built from 14 residues. The germline V gene encodes CDR1 SEHNR and CDR2 FQNEAQ (reference sequence). The trim removed 5 bases at V and 14 bases at J, leaving 16 bases unmatched. The clonotype was recovered from a woman aged 55-70 years with COVID-19, enrolled during active disease. Sequencing was done on a sample of peripheral blood. V gene TRBV7-9 combines with J gene TRBJ1-2; 8 bases align to TRBD1. CDR3 DNA: TGTGCCAGCAGCGTCGGACAGGGCCTACTTCGTAGGACCTTC. It yields the protein CASSVGQGLLRRTF.